What follows is one T cell receptor (beta chain) and its context. Its antigen is not known. Other DNA sequences from this sample encode an identical CDR3 as well. The trim removed 4 bases at V and 2 bases at J, leaving 3 bases unmatched. Germline V lookup: CDR1 SGHRS, CDR2 YFSETQ. This CDR3 region has 15 residues. Measured with immunoSEQ multiplex PCR; TCRdb has only the in-frame clones, and not every one. The sample consists of over 1.4 million clones, more than 95% of them appearing once. This specimen comes from a study of shared clonotypes between healthy human individuals. Findings and caveats of the study: An expected dependence of interdonor clonotype sharing on sequencing depth was noted. Memory subsets had estimated richness that was generally smaller than that of naive subsets.

The sequencing sample was made of naive CD4+ T cells sorted from blood. Subset denoted: CD45RA+ positively selected. The TCR comes from a young man in good health. This chain joins TRBV5-1 and TRBJ2-2; 9 positions match TRBD1. CDR3 in DNA: TGCGCCAGCAGCCTACAGGGGGCAAACACCGGGGAGCTGTTTTTT. As protein: CASSLQGANTGELFF.